This T cell receptor beta chain was obtained from a study of Graves' ophthalmopathy and Graves' hyperthyroidism. Study-wide background: Peripheral blood samples were taken at initial diagnosis, before any treatment.

Germline CDR1 is KGHDR and CDR2 is SFDVKD. V gave up 6 bases and J gave up 0 bases, with 14 bases separating them. The length of the CDR3 is 17 residues. Amplifying from RNA transcripts, the study obtained TCR beta CDR3 regions. First-round RT-PCR relied on HTBI primers, and a second-round multiplex PCR came next. Via MiXCR, TCRdb re-called the multiplex PCR reads, giving one row per CDR3 protein. The data hold hundreds of thousands of distinct CDR3 sequences, with roughly 20% observed a single time. Stable hyperthyroidism denotes an absence of ophthalmopathy throughout 18 months of follow-up. This clonotype was counted many times.

The TCR sequence derives from a young woman with stable Graves' hyperthyroidism. The J gene is TRBJ2-6, the V gene TRBV24-1; no firm D call. What was sequenced was peripheral blood. The CDR3 region is CATSRYQFSSGANVLTF. DNA of the CDR3: TGTGCCACCAGTCGGTATCAGTTCAGCTCTGGGGCCAACGTCCTGACTTTC.